These 4 T cell receptor beta chains were all obtained from the same sample, sequenced in a study of T cells of healthy individuals. TCRdb passed the 5' RACE reads through MiXCR, listing each CDR3 protein once. The top ten hold approximately 4.6% of the sample, which has 60,000 to 75,000 distinct CDR3 sequences, about a sixth seen once. These receptors were taken from a human donor in good health.

The rearrangement joins TRBV10-3 to TRBJ2-5, with D perhaps matching TRBD1 (5 bases). The CDR3 runs 16 residues. V dropped 0 bases and J dropped 2 bases, with 13 bases sitting between them. Germline values: CDR1 ENHRY, CDR2 SYGVKD. CDR3 DNA: TGTGCCATCAGTGAGTCGGAAGTCAGGGATCAAGAGACCCAGTACTTC. It encodes CAISESEVRDQETQYF.

This clonotype has a handful of counts. The genes are TRBV11-2 and TRBJ2-2; D is possibly TRBD1 (5 bases). This CDR3 region has 16 residues. CDR1 is SGHAT, CDR2 FQNNGV, per germline. Trimming removed 3 bases from V and 4 bases from J, with 15 bases in between. CDR3 sequence: CASSFQGSRFTGELFF. CDR3 DNA sequence: TGTGCCAGCAGCTTTCAGGGTAGCCGTTTCACCGGGGAGCTGTTTTTT.

The chain links TRBV5-4 to TRBJ2-3; tentative D call: TRBD2 (5 bases). This CDR3 is 15 amino acids long. Per the germline V gene, CDR1 is SGHNT and CDR2 is YYREEE (reference sequence). The ends were cut back, 0 bases at V and 5 bases at J, with 13 bases in the middle. The CDR3 protein is CASSLALGAGDTQYF. In nucleotides, the CDR3 is TGTGCCAGCAGCTTGGCCTTGGGCGCGGGAGATACGCAGTATTTT.

This clonotype was seen more than once but under ten times. The V gene is TRBV6-6, the J gene TRBJ1-2; unclear D gene. Germline CDR1 is MNHNY and CDR2 is SVGAGI (reference sequence). The V gene lost 5 bases and the J gene lost 0 bases, with 7 bases spanning the gap. The CDR3 is made up of 13 amino acids. CDR3 sequence reads: CASSRMTNYGYTF. The CDR3 coding sequence is TGTGCCAGCAGTAGAATGACTAACTATGGCTACACCTTC.